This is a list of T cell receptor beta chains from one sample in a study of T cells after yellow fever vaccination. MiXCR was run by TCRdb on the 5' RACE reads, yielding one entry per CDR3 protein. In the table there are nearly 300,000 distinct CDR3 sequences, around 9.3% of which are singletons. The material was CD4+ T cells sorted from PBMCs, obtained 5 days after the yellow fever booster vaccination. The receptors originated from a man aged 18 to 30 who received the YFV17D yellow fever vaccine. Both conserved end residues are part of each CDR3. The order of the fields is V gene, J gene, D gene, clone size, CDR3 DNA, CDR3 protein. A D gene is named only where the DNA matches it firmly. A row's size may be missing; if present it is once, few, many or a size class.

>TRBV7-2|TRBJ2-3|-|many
TGTGGAGTGGGCGGGCGCGGAGATACGCAGTATTTT
CGVGGRGDTQYF
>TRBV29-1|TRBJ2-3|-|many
TGCAGCGTTGCGGAGGGTACAGATACGCAGTATTTT
CSVAEGTDTQYF
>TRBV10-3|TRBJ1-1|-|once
TGTGCCATCAGTGCCGACGAGAACACTGAAGCTTTCTTT
CAISADENTEAFF
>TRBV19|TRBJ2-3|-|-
TGTGCCAGTAGTATACCAGGGCGCGGAATCACAGATACGCAGTATTTT
CASSIPGRGITDTQYF
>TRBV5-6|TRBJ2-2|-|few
TGTGCCAGCAGCCGGGACATGAGGACCGGGGAGCTGTTTTTT
CASSRDMRTGELFF
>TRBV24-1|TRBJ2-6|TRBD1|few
TGTGCCACCAGTCCCGGGCAGGGGGCGCTTTTAGGGGCCAACGTCCTGACTTTC
CATSPGQGALLGANVLTF
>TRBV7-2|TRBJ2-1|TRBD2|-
TGTGCCAGCAGCTACCTCGGGGGGGCTAACAATGAGCAGTTCTTC
CASSYLGGANNEQFF
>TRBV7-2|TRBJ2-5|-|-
TGTGCCAGCAACTCTAACAGGGAGACCCAGTACTTC
CASNSNRETQYF
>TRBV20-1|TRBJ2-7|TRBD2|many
TGCAGTGCTAGAGGCCCTAGCGGGGGGGCCGGCGAGCAGTACTTC
CSARGPSGGAGEQYF
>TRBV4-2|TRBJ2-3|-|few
TGTGCCAGCAGCCAAGCTGCGGGGGCCGGAGATACGCAGTATTTT
CASSQAAGAGDTQYF
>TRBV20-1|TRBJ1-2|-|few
TGCAGTGCTCCCCATACAGGGTATTATGGCTACACCTTC
CSAPHTGYYGYTF
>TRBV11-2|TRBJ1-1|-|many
TGTGCCAGCAGCTTACGGCAGGGATCGTCTGAAGCTTTCTTT
CASSLRQGSSEAFF
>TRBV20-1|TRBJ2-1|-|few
TGCAGTGCTAGACGGCACGGCCTCAGCTCCTACAATGAGCAGTTCTTC
CSARRHGLSSYNEQFF